This is a list of T cell receptor beta chains from one sample in a study of blood T cell repertoires in COVID-19. Method: immunoSEQ multiplex PCR; TCRdb's copy keeps in-frame clones and lacks some. The sample has around 69,000 clones, 75% to 85% seen once; the top ten hold approximately 23%. Input material: peripheral blood. The receptors here all came from a man aged 50-59 years with acute or convalescent COVID-19. Both conserved end residues are part of each CDR3. A D gene is named only where the DNA matches it firmly. Some rows mark clone size as missing; the rest say once, few, many or name a class of expanded clone.

J	D	size	V	DNA	CDR3
TRBJ1-6	NA	NA	TRBV10-3	TGTGCCATCAGTGATCAACAGGGAGACTCACCCCTCCACTTT	CAISDQQGDSPLHF
TRBJ2-5	TRBD2	NA	TRBV15	TGTGCCACCAGCAGAGGGACTAGCGGGGGGTCCGAGACCCAGTACTTC	CATSRGTSGGSETQYF
TRBJ1-3	NA	NA	TRBV5-1	TGCGCCAGCAGTCTGGACTTCTCTGGAAACACCATATATTTT	CASSLDFSGNTIYF
TRBJ1-1	NA	NA	TRBV4-1	TGCGCCAGCAGCCAAGATCTGGGGGCGAGGACTGAAGCTTTCTTT	CASSQDLGARTEAFF
TRBJ1-6	NA	NA	TRBV30	TGTGCCTGGAGTGACTACTATAATTCACCCCTCCACTTT	CAWSDYYNSPLHF
TRBJ2-5	TRBD2	few	TRBV9	TGTGCCAGCAGCGTAGGAGGTCGGACTAGCGGGGAAGAGACCCAGTACTTC	CASSVGGRTSGEETQYF
TRBJ2-3	NA	NA	TRBV2	TGTGCCAGCAACGGACTATTCACAGATACGCAGTATTTT	CASNGLFTDTQYF
TRBJ1-5	TRBD1	NA	TRBV10-3	TGTGCCACCTGCGGACAGGGTGGTCAGCCCCAGCATTTT	CATCGQGGQPQHF
TRBJ1-2	TRBD1	NA	TRBV4-1	TGCGCCAGCAGCCAACCACTGATTGACAGGGGGCGGAGCGGCTACACCTTC	CASSQPLIDRGRSGYTF
TRBJ1-2	NA	NA	TRBV2	TGTGCCAGCATAGGCGGCGGATCCTATGGCTACACCTTC	CASIGGGSYGYTF
TRBJ1-1	NA	NA	TRBV27	TGTGCCAGCAGTTTGACGCGGGGCACTGAAGCTTTCTTT	CASSLTRGTEAFF
TRBJ2-5	NA	NA	TRBV30	TGTGCCTGGAGTGTGCTAGCAGGGACCCAGTACTTC	CAWSVLAGTQYF
TRBJ2-3	NA	once	TRBV7-6	TGTGCCAGCAGCTTAGTAGGCCGAGGGGATACGCAGTATTTT	CASSLVGRGDTQYF
TRBJ1-5	NA	NA	TRBV2	TGTGCCAGCAGTCAACAGGGTTTGAGCAATCAGCCCCAGCATTTT	CASSQQGLSNQPQHF
TRBJ2-5	TRBD2	NA	TRBV19	TGTGCCAGTAGTAGCGGACTAGCGGGGGGGATTATGGTCGAAGAGACCCAGTACTTC	CASSSGLAGGIMVEETQYF
TRBJ1-1	NA	NA	TRBV5-6	TGTGCCAGCTCCGGAGTAGCGGGGAACACTGAAGCTTTCTTT	CASSGVAGNTEAFF
TRBJ2-1	TRBD2	NA	TRBV10-1	TGCGCCAGCAGCCCTTCTAGCGGATGGTACAATGAGCAGTTCTTC	CASSPSSGWYNEQFF
TRBJ1-1	NA	NA	TRBV7-9	TGTGCCAGCAGATCGACAGTAAACACTGAAGCTTTCTTT	CASRSTVNTEAFF
TRBJ2-3	TRBD2	NA	TRBV4-1	TGCGCCAGCAGCCCGGGACTAGCAACAGATACGCAGTATTTT	CASSPGLATDTQYF
TRBJ2-1	NA	NA	TRBV3-1/TRBV3-2	TGTGCCAGCAGCCAAATGACAGACAATGAGCAGTTCTTC	CASSQMTDNEQFF